This T cell receptor (beta chain) was retrieved from a study of cytomegalovirus exposure and HLA in healthy donors. Study background: Out of approximately 170 million T cells, an earlier analysis found around 110 million unique TCR beta sequences in total.

V dropped 5 bases and J dropped 1; count of bases not matched to a gene: 7. Germline V CDR1 and CDR2: SGHTA, FQGNSA. The CDR3 totals 17 residues. 60 Vbeta and 13 Jbeta primers were used in PCR. Original methodology: The authors later counted roughly 79 million unique TCR beta chains, some 9.9 million of them shared. TCRdb keeps only in-frame clones here, not all; method: immunoSEQ multiplex PCR. The D gene and trimming were derived from the DNA, and the V and J assignments and clone size from that table. The data contain 98,000 or so clones, under 80% of them singletons. The sequenced material came from PBMCs. The V gene is TRBV7-2, the J gene TRBJ2-4, with 11 bases fitting TRBD2. This sequence was found in a man aged 40-55 years in good health and CMV-seronegative. The CDR3 DNA reads TGTGCCAGCAGCACACTAGCGGGGGCAGCGGCCAAAAACATTCAGTACTTC. Amino acids: CASSTLAGAAAKNIQYF.